This T cell receptor beta chain was obtained from a study of blood T cells in healthy people across ages. Study-wide context: When template switching was applied, about one barcoded beta molecule was captured per two T cells. Overall study results and limits: Whereas aged donors had fewer naive CD4+ cells, long-lived donors had more of them and higher diversity. Researchers judged that diversity estimates from one million T cells fell short of true values.

In regard to this clonotype: No antigen is known for it.

V shed 5 bases and J 7 bases; nucleotides not matched to a gene: 14. CDR3 length: 16 residues. Through a sample-barcoded 5' primer and a J-beta primer mix, a second PCR was run for 7 to 11 cycles. Every single cDNA molecule received a tag from a template-switch adaptor with 12 random nucleotides. Via MiXCR, TCRdb re-called the 5' RACE reads, giving one row per CDR3 protein. The sample lists hundreds of thousands of distinct CDR3 sequences; roughly 53% were seen once. Sequencing used blood. The origin of this receptor is a man aged 55 to 70 in good health. The V gene is TRBV12-3 or TRBV12-4, the J gene TRBJ2-5; 9 bases line up with TRBD2. Written as DNA, the CDR3 is TGTGCCAGCAGTATGTGGGGCGGGGGGGCCTCCAGGACCCAGTACTTC. Translation: CASSMWGGGASRTQYF.